This TCR beta chain comes out of a study of monozygotic twins with inflammatory bowel disease. TCRdb re-called the 5' RACE reads and shows each CDR3 protein once, DNA omitted. The sample's table shows about 110,000 distinct CDR3 sequences. CDR3 length: 13 residues. Germline V gene lookup returns CDR1 SQVTM and CDR2 ANQGSEA. This sequence joins TRBV29-1 and TRBJ2-4. Sequenced: blood. The receptor was derived from a human donor with ulcerative colitis or Crohn's disease, or a healthy co-twin of an affected twin (not recorded which). This CDR3 reads CSATQSIKNIQYF.